This T cell receptor (beta chain) derives from a study of T-cell memory formation after mild COVID-19. The study, taken as a whole, reports: A second wave expanding day 15 to 37 was CD4+-biased; contracting clones were balanced.

MiXCR was run by TCRdb on the 5' RACE reads, yielding one entry per CDR3 protein. The sample yields 250,000 to 300,000 distinct CDR3 sequences, roughly 15% seen once. This clonotype has at least ten counts. Its antigen remains unidentified. The receptor was derived from a man between 18 and 29 years old who had mild COVID-19 (a few samples of this study predate the infection). Cell type and time point are not known. Sequenced: PBMCs or a T cell subset sorted from them (not recorded which).

The CDR3 DNA reads TGTGCCAGCAGCCCTCGGGACAGACAAAACACCGGGGAGCTGTTTTTT. Translated: CASSPRDRQNTGELFF. This chain connects TRBV7-2 to TRBJ2-2; 7 positions agree with TRBD1. The ends lost 5 bases at V and 2 bases at J; junction bases unmatched: 8. This CDR3 spans 16 amino acids. Germline V CDR1 and CDR2: SGHTA, FQGNSA.